Detailed here is one TCR beta chain. Its antigen is unidentified. TCRdb keeps only in-frame clones here, not all; method: immunoSEQ multiplex PCR. This sample has almost 50,000 clones; around 85% occur once, and the top ten carry 20%. V lost 3 bases and J lost 0, with 11 bases in between. The CDR3 spans 15 residues. Germline lookup yields CDR1 GTSNPN and CDR2 SVGIG (reference sequence). The sample belongs to a study of T cell responses to AZD1222 COVID-19 vaccine. Study observations and caveats: Baseline testing showed seropositivity in only six AZD1222 recipients. Increases in Spike-specific TCR breadth and depth were seen after two AZD1222 doses. A mostly white British donor set with more females was recruited, and clonal diversity was possibly underestimated.

This sequence was found in an adult in good health. This sample comprised peripheral blood, obtained on day 0 of MenACWY control vaccination. The V gene is TRBV30, the J gene TRBJ2-2; D gene unclear. The CDR3 reads CAWREIGPNTGELFF. CDR3 DNA sequence: TGTGCCTGGAGGGAAATTGGACCGAACACCGGGGAGCTGTTTTTT.